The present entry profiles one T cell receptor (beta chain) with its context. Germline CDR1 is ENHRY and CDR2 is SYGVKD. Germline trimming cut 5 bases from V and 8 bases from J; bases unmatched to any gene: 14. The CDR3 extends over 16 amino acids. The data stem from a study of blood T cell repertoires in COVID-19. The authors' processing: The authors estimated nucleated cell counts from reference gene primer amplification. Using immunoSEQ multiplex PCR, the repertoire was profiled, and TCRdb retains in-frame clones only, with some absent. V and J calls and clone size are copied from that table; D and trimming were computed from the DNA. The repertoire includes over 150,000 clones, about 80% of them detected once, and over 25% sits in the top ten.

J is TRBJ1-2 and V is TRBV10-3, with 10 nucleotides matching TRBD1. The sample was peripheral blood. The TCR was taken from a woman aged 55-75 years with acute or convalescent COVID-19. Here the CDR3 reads CAISPTTGTGVLGYTF. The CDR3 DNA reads TGTGCCATCAGTCCAACGACCGGGACAGGGGTACTGGGCTACACCTTC.